The TCR beta chain described here comes from a study of T cells after yellow fever vaccination. Study results and caveats: Abundant clonotypes from the bulk population could have been carried over as contaminants into FACS-sorted repertoires. Post-booster samples contained most primary-vaccination clones (approximately 96% CD4, around 90% CD8). It was the secondary response that reached its peak faster, day 5 versus 15, but it was weaker.

CDR1 MGHRA and CDR2 YSYEKL come from the germline V gene. The V end lost 0 bases, the J end lost 5 bases, and 15 bases lay between the germline ends. This CDR3 region has 16 residues. Turning to this clonotype: Its antigen is not identified.

TCR cDNA, made by 5'RACE template switching, carried an added universal primer site and UMIs. TCRdb passed the 5' RACE reads through MiXCR, listing each CDR3 protein once. The sample has about 320,000 distinct CDR3 sequences, over 3.5% seen once. V gene TRBV4-1 combines with J gene TRBJ2-3, with a possible D match to TRBD2 (5 bases). The TCR originated in a man aged 18 to 29 who received the YFV17D yellow fever vaccine. The sequences come from PBMCs, collected 15 days after the yellow fever booster vaccination. CDR3 sequence: CASSQEKAAGEDTQYF. The CDR3 DNA reads TGCGCCAGCAGCCAAGAGAAAGCGGCCGGTGAAGATACGCAGTATTTT.